This T cell receptor (beta chain) appears in the sequencing data of a study of vaccination effects on CD4 cells after COVID-19. Sequenced by immunoSEQ multiplex PCR; TCRdb stores in-frame clones only, minus some. The table includes 45,000 to 65,000 clones, roughly 80% detected once. A word on this clone: The antigen is not known.

Prior to sequencing, the ViraFEST assay stimulated PBMC with viral peptide pools, which expanded the antigen-specific CD4+ T cells. CD4+ T cells were isolated after approximately 10 days of culture. The CDR3 totals 15 residues. Germline-derived CDR1 and CDR2 are MNHEY and SVGAGI. V was pared by 4 bases and J by 4 bases, with 7 bases of the junction left unmatched. The sample consisted of CD4+ T cells from PBMCs cultured with HCoV-229E spike peptides, taken before COVID-19 vaccination. The TCR comes from a human donor who received a COVID-19 vaccine. This chain links TRBV6-5 with TRBJ1-5; 7 bases match TRBD1. The CDR3 region is CASSLAQGTNQPQHF. CDR3 bases: TGTGCCAGCAGTTTAGCACAGGGGACAAATCAGCCCCAGCATTTT.